These 7 T cell receptor beta chains came from one sample sequenced in a study of blood T cell repertoires in COVID-19. Sequencing used immunoSEQ multiplex PCR; TCRdb keeps in-frame clones, though not all of them. The table records under 250,000 clones, 80% to 95% of them present only once. Sequences were obtained from peripheral blood. The receptors stem from a young man with COVID-19, enrolled during active disease.

The chain links TRBV30 to TRBJ2-2, with D possibly being TRBD1 (6 bases). The CDR3 loop spans 13 amino acids. Germline CDR1 GTSNPN, CDR2 SVGIG (reference sequence). The ends were cut back, 4 bases at V and 2 bases at J, with 8 bases in the middle. CDR3 amino acids: CAWKQGNTGELFF. CDR3 in DNA: TGTGCCTGGAAACAGGGAAACACCGGGGAGCTGTTTTTT.

The rearrangement uses TRBV5-4 and TRBJ1-6; 10 bases fit TRBD1. Trimming cost V 1 base and J 8 bases; bases outside gene matches: 6. This CDR3 comprises 16 residues. Germline CDR1 is SGHNT and CDR2 is YYREEE (reference sequence). In nucleotides, the CDR3 is TGTGCCAGCAGCTTGACCGGGACAGGGGCATATTCACCCCTCCACTTT. Encoded protein: CASSLTGTGAYSPLHF.

The genes are TRBV11-3 and TRBJ1-5, with 10 bases lining up with TRBD1. V dropped 3 bases and J dropped 4; count of bases not matched to a gene: 0. The CDR3 length is 14 residues. Germline V lookup: CDR1 SGHNT, CDR2 YENEEA. The CDR3 loop reads CASSLGQGNQPQHF. The CDR3 coding sequence is TGTGCCAGCAGCTTGGGACAGGGGAATCAGCCCCAGCATTTT.

The chain joins TRBV2 to TRBJ1-5; possible D gene TRBD1, 6 bases. The CDR3 is 13 amino acids. Trimming removed 11 bases at V and 7 bases at J, with 18 bases between. Germline-derived CDR1 and CDR2 are SNHLY and FYNNEI. CDR3 protein: CARNNMTGQPQHF. Written as DNA, the CDR3 is TGTGCCCGCAATAATATGACAGGCCAGCCCCAGCATTTT.

The DNA for the CDR3 is TGTGCCAGTAGTAGGACAGCCCAAGAGACCCAGTACTTC. Protein product: CASSRTAQETQYF. This rearrangement joins TRBV19 to TRBJ2-5; D might be TRBD1 (6 bases). Looked up from germline, CDR1 is LNHDA and CDR2 is SQIVND (reference sequence). CDR3 length: 13 residues. Trimming shortened V by 4 bases and J by 1 base, and 7 bases separated the two germline ends.

This chain uses TRBV5-1 with TRBJ2-7, with TRBD2 matching 10 bases. The CDR3 length is 16 residues. Germline lookup yields CDR1 SGHRS and CDR2 YFSETQ. After removal of 4 bases from V and 0 bases from J, the junction contained 7 bases not matched to a gene. The CDR3 protein is CASSLRLAGSSYEQYF. DNA of the CDR3: TGCGCCAGCAGCCTTAGACTAGCGGGTTCCTCCTACGAGCAGTACTTC.

Only a few counts were recorded for this clone. This chain connects TRBV7-5 to TRBJ2-1; the table's D call, TRBD2, has no DNA check behind it. TRBV7-5 is a known pseudogene. The CDR3 consists of 12 residues. CDR3 sequence (DNA): TGTGTCAGAAGCCGTTCCTACAATGAGCAGTTCTTC. This sequence encodes CVRSRSYNEQFF.